The 4 T cell receptor beta chains presented below share a single source sample, sequenced in a study of beta chain features in type 1 diabetes (dated by TCRdb to between 2017 and 2018). What the authors observed across the whole study: In all four CD4+ subsets, TCRB CDR3 length was moderately but significantly shorter in type 1 diabetes patients.

Libraries came from the immunoSEQ multiplex PCR assay. The entire isolated RNA was reverse transcribed using the High Capacity cDNA Reverse Transcription Kit, and thus expressed TCRB transcripts were sequenced. The clones in this table, taken by TCRdb from immuneACCESS, are in-frame only. Not every clone is retained; where verified, under half of the shortfall comes from an unresolved V gene, and the cause of the rest is unknown. For this sample there are about 170,000 clones; approximately 8.4% appear just once. The leading ten clones occupy roughly 0.5% of the sample. The antigens for these receptors are not known. Sequences were obtained from central memory CD4+ T cells from blood. The receptors derive from a man in his late teens or twenties with type 1 diabetes.

The rearrangement joins TRBV5-4 to TRBJ2-2, with TRBD1 matching over 10 bases. The germline V gene has CDR1 SGHNT and CDR2 YYREEE (reference sequence). V lost 2 bases, J lost 6 bases, and 7 bases stayed unmatched. The CDR3 has 16 amino acids. This CDR3 is CASSLQLGQGSGELFF. The CDR3 nucleotides are TGTGCCAGCAGCTTACAGCTGGGACAGGGGTCCGGGGAGCTGTTTTTT.

This clone has just a few counts. The chain carries TRBV4-2 and TRBJ2-5; 10 nucleotides line up with TRBD2. Germline V gene sequence: CDR1 LGHNA, CDR2 YNFKEQ. The CDR3 covers 16 residues. The V and J ends lost 1 base and 3 bases, in that order; junction bases with no gene match: 5. CDR3: CASSQGGGLAEETQYF. CDR3 DNA sequence: TGTGCCAGCAGCCAAGGAGGTGGACTAGCGGAAGAGACCCAGTACTTC.

The V and J genes are TRBV9 and TRBJ2-7; TRBD1 might be the D (7 bases). The germline V and J ends were trimmed by 4 bases and 5 bases, with 19 bases remaining between them. The length of the CDR3 is 15 residues. The germline V gene has CDR1 SGDLS and CDR2 YYNGEE. DNA for the CDR3: TGTGCCAGCAGCCCAGGGGGGCTGGGACAGAACGAGCAGTACTTC. It translates to CASSPGGLGQNEQYF. The full variable domain, its missing parts supplied by reference TRBV9 and TRBJ2-7, is DSGVTQTPKHLITATGQRVTLRCSPRSGDLSVYWYQQSLDQGLQFLIQYYNGEERAKGNILERFSAQQFPDLHSELNLSSLELGDSALYFCASSPGGLGQNEQYFGPGTRLTVT.

This clone was counted only a few times. This sequence joins TRBV28 and TRBJ2-7; 8 nucleotides line up with TRBD2. This CDR3 has 18 amino acids. Germline V lookup: CDR1 MDHEN, CDR2 SYDVKM. The V and J ends lost 4 bases and 0 bases, in that order; junction bases with no gene match: 14. This CDR3 is CASSYRSGSGRGSYEQYF. The CDR3 DNA is TGTGCCAGCAGTTATAGGTCTGGGAGCGGGAGAGGCTCCTACGAGCAGTACTTC.